The entry that follows covers one T cell receptor beta chain sequence. The source of the sample is a study of T cell responses to AZD1222 COVID-19 vaccine. TCRdb's copy holds only in-frame clones and misses some; the assay was immunoSEQ multiplex PCR. The table lists more than 85,000 clones, about 90% of them singletons. This CDR3 is 14 amino acids long. With 4 bases clipped from V and 5 bases from J, the junction kept 8 bases outside the gene matches. Per germline, CDR1 SGDLS and CDR2 YYNGEE. Source: peripheral blood, taken on day 0 of AZD1222 vaccination. The receptor comes from an adult in good health. V is TRBV9 and J is TRBJ1-2; TRBD1 matches 7 bases. CDR3 in amino acids: CASSPRQGGYGYTF. The CDR3 DNA reads TGTGCCAGCAGCCCCCGACAGGGCGGTTATGGCTACACCTTC. Drawing the rest from reference TRBV9 and TRBJ1-2, the complete variable domain is DSGVTQTPKHLITATGQRVTLRCSPRSGDLSVYWYQQSLDQGLQFLIQYYNGEERAKGNILERFSAQQFPDLHSELNLSSLELGDSALYFCASSPRQGGYGYTFGSGTRLTVV.